Each of the 4 T cell receptor beta chains below was sequenced from the same sample in a study of blood T cell repertoires in COVID-19. Assay: immunoSEQ multiplex PCR; the TCRdb copy retains only in-frame clones and omits some. Found here are about 52,000 clones, 90% of them singletons; the top ten hold around 3.1%. The sample comprised peripheral blood. The source of these receptors is a human donor in a cohort sampled during active COVID-19.

This chain joins TRBV5-1 and TRBJ1-4; TRBD1 matches 8 bases. Germline lookup yields CDR1 SGHRS and CDR2 YFSETQ. V was clipped by 5 bases and J by 0 bases; unmatched bases: 9. This CDR3 is built from 17 residues. CDR3: CASRDDRGLATNEKLFF. In nucleotides, the CDR3 is TGCGCCAGCAGGGATGACAGGGGCCTTGCAACTAATGAAAAACTGTTTTTT.

The chain recombines TRBV7-8 with TRBJ2-7; 7 bases agree with TRBD1. J gave up 13 bases and V 2 bases, and 8 bases lay outside the gene matches. Germline V lookup: CDR1 SGHVS, CDR2 FQNEAQ. The CDR3 extends over 12 amino acids. CDR3 bases: TGTGCCAGCAGCTTACCGGGGACAGTTTTCTACTTC. This gives the protein CASSLPGTVFYF.

The rearrangement links TRBV7-3 to TRBJ2-2, with 7 bases matching TRBD1. The trim removed 5 bases at V and 4 bases at J, leaving 7 bases unmatched. Germline assignment: CDR1 SGHTA and CDR2 FQGTGA. This CDR3 is 15 amino acids long. CDR3 DNA: TGTGCCAGCAGCAAGACAGGGTCGGGCACCGGGGAGCTGTTTTTT. Its translation is CASSKTGSGTGELFF.

The chain uses TRBV5-5 and TRBJ2-5, with 8 bases lining up with TRBD1. Germline V gene data show CDR1 as SGHKS and CDR2 as YYEKEE (reference sequence). After removal of 2 bases from V and 5 bases from J, the junction contained 5 bases not matched to a gene. The CDR3 spans 14 residues. The CDR3, as DNA: TGTGCCAGCAGCTTCCCAGGGGGCCTGGAGACCCAGTACTTC. Its translation: CASSFPGGLETQYF.